This section outlines one T cell receptor (beta chain) sequence together with its context. Participants reported their clinical history, and cohort assignment relied on those reports. The recovered donors of Cohort 3 showed two negative PCRs, clearance, or symptom resolution. In the original analysis: Scientists estimated how many nucleated cells there were by amplifying reference gene primers. Profiling relied on immunoSEQ multiplex PCR, and the TCRdb table lists in-frame clones only, not all of them. That table supplies the V and J calls and clone size; D and trimming were determined from the DNA. This table has some 300,000 clones, roughly 90% appearing once. The data derive from a study of blood T cell repertoires in COVID-19. Per the germline V gene, CDR1 is SEHNR and CDR2 is FQNEAQ (reference sequence). This CDR3 has 12 amino acids. V dropped 3 bases and J dropped 7 bases, with 7 bases sitting between them.

Sequenced material: PBMCs or T cells enriched from blood (not recorded which). The chain links TRBV7-9 to TRBJ2-1; D is perhaps TRBD1 (6 bases). The TCR originated in a woman in her thirties who had recovered from COVID-19. The CDR3 coding sequence is TGTGCCAGCAGCTTCACAGGGAATGAGCAGTTCTTC. It is translated as CASSFTGNEQFF.